The source of this TCR beta chain is a study of T-cell reconstitution after alpha-beta-depleted transplantation in children. Unique molecular identifiers were incorporated into the prepared TCRbeta library. From the PCR reads, TCRdb called clonotypes with MiXCR, one entry per CDR3 protein. The data hold 600,000 to 700,000 distinct CDR3 sequences, with over 15% observed a single time. This CDR3 has 17 amino acids. Germline lookup yields CDR1 KGHSH and CDR2 LQKENI. Between the trimmed V and J ends, which lost 0 bases and 0 bases, there was a span of 14 bases. Sequencing used PBMCs from the stem cell graft donor, obtained from the stem cell graft. This receptor was obtained from a human donor who donated a stem cell graft to a child with acute myeloid leukemia. The genes are TRBV18 and TRBJ2-5, with D possibly being TRBD1 (6 bases). The CDR3 DNA sequence: TGTGCCAGCTCACCACCTATCTGGGACATGTACCAAGAGACCCAGTACTTC. Translated: CASSPPIWDMYQETQYF.